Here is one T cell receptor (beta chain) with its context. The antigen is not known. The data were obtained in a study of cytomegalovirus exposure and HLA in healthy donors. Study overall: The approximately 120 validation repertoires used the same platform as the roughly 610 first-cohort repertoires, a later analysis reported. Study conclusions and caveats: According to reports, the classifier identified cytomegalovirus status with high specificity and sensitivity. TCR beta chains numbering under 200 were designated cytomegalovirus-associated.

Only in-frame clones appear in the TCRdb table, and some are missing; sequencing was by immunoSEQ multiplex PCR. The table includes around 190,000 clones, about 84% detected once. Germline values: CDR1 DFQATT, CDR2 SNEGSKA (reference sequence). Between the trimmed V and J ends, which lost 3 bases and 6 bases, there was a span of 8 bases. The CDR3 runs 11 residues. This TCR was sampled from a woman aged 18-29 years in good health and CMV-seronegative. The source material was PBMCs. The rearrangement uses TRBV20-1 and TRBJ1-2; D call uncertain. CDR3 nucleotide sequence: TGCAGTGCTAGGCCGGAGAATGGCTACACCTTC. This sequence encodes CSARPENGYTF.